This section outlines one T cell receptor beta chain sequence together with its context. No antigen is known for it. V lost 6 bases and J 4 bases, leaving 16 bases between the germline ends. Germline V lookup: CDR1 SGHRS, CDR2 YFSETQ. The CDR3 loop spans 15 amino acids. The sample belongs to a study of T cell repertoires in ileal Crohn's disease. Study-wide context: Around 40% were active smokers at surgery; median disease duration was roughly 7.9 years.

Points from the study as a whole: All patients with clonality above 26.8% had endoscopic recurrence.

Using immunoSEQ multiplex PCR, the repertoire was profiled, and TCRdb retains in-frame clones only, with some absent. The sample includes around 5,000 clones, approximately 73% of them seen just once. The genes are TRBV5-1 and TRBJ1-4; a possible D gene is TRBD1 (5 bases). The sample taken for sequencing was ileal tissue. The sequence derives from an adult with Crohn's disease. For the CDR3, the DNA is TGCGCCAGCACCCTAATGGGGGGGGATAATGAAAAACTGTTTTTT. It codes for CASTLMGGDNEKLFF.